This T cell receptor (beta chain) emerged from a study of naive and memory T cell subsets. Two oligonucleotides, mixed equimolar, formed the beta constant-region primer covering TRBC1 and TRBC2. Nested alpha and beta constant-region primers with the SP2 primer drove four PCR rounds on ligated cDNA. TCRdb used MiXCR to reprocess the UMI-ligation and nested PCR reads, holding one entry per CDR3 protein. The top ten hold approximately 0.1% of the sample, which has about 150,000 distinct CDR3 sequences, roughly 20% seen once. Cells stained for CD3, CD4, CD8, CD45RA and CD27 were sorted into four subsets. Trimming removed 2 bases at V and 3 bases at J, with 11 bases between. The V gene's germline CDR1 is SGHAT and CDR2 FQNNGV. This CDR3 is 14 amino acids long. In its sample, this clonotype was seen a few times. No antigen is known for it. Findings and caveats of the study: Naive repertoires, especially CD8, held a few larger clonotypes, possibly memory cells re-expressing CD45RA. Between naive and memory subsets, TCR abundance power law exponents differed.

What was sequenced was naive CD4+ T cells from blood. This sequence was found in a human donor in good health. The chain employs TRBV11-2 and TRBJ2-7, with no clear D. In DNA, the CDR3 is TGTGCCAGCAGCTTAAAGGTTGTAAACTACGAGCAGTACTTC. Protein sequence: CASSLKVVNYEQYF.